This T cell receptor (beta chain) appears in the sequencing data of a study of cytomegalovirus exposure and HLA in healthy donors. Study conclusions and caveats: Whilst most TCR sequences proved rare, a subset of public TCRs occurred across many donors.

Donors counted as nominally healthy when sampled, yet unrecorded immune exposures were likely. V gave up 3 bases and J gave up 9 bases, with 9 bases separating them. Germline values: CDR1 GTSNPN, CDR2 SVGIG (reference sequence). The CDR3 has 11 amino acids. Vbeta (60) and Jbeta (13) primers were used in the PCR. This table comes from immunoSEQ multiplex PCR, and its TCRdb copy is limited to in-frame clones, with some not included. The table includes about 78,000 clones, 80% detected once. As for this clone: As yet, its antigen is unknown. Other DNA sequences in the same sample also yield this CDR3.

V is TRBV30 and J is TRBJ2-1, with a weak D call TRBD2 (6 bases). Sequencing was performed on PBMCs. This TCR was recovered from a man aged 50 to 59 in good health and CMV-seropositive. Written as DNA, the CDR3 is TGTGCCTGGAGCGTGGGGGGTGAGCAGTTCTTC. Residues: CAWSVGGEQFF.